The 2 T cell receptor beta chains listed next were all sequenced from one sample in a study of blood T cell repertoires in COVID-19. The protocol was immunoSEQ multiplex PCR, while the TCRdb copy is restricted to in-frame clones and leaves out a portion. The sample carries more than 200,000 clones, 80% to 90% recorded once. The sequencing sample was made of peripheral blood. The receptor set was obtained from a woman in her forties with active or convalescent COVID-19.

V usage is TRBV5-4 and J usage is TRBJ2-3; 10 bases are shared with TRBD2. The CDR3 contains 15 residues. The germline V gene encodes CDR1 SGHNT and CDR2 YYREEE (reference sequence). The V segment lost 3 bases and the J segment 6 bases; nucleotides outside the gene matches: 7. The CDR3 DNA reads TGTGCCAGCAGCTCGAGCGGGGGGGCCGGGGATACGCAGTATTTT. Protein product: CASSSSGGAGDTQYF.

The genes are TRBV4-1 and TRBJ2-3; the D gene is possibly TRBD2 (6 bases). The V end was cut by 3 bases, the J end by 2 bases, with 9 bases between. CDR1 is MGHRA and CDR2 is YSYEKL in the germline V gene. CDR3 size: 14 residues. DNA for the CDR3: TGCGCCAGCAGCCAGGGACTGAACACAGATACGCAGTATTTT. Amino acid sequence: CASSQGLNTDTQYF.